This TCR beta chain came from a study of T-cell memory formation after mild COVID-19. MiXCR, applied by TCRdb to the 5' RACE reads, yields one record per CDR3 protein. The sample has nearly 350,000 distinct CDR3 sequences, under 15% seen once. The CDR3 is made up of 16 amino acids. V dropped 8 bases and J dropped 5 bases, with 19 bases sitting between them. A few counts support this clonotype. Its matching antigen is unknown. Whole-study findings and limits: CD4+ clones that contracted lay mainly in CM and EM; CD8+ ones lay in EMRA. Among clones peaking at day 37 in the second wave, SARS-CoV-2 specificity remained unconfirmed.

The chain links TRBV12-3 or TRBV12-4 to TRBJ1-6, with D possibly matching TRBD1 (6 bases). The sequence derives from a man aged 18 to 29 who had mild COVID-19 (a few samples of this study predate the infection). Cell type and time point are not known. Sequencing was carried out using PBMCs or a T cell subset sorted from them (not recorded which). CDR3 amino acids: CASFSTGTWNNSPLHF. The CDR3 DNA is TGTGCCAGCTTTTCCACCGGGACATGGAATAATTCACCCCTCCACTTT.